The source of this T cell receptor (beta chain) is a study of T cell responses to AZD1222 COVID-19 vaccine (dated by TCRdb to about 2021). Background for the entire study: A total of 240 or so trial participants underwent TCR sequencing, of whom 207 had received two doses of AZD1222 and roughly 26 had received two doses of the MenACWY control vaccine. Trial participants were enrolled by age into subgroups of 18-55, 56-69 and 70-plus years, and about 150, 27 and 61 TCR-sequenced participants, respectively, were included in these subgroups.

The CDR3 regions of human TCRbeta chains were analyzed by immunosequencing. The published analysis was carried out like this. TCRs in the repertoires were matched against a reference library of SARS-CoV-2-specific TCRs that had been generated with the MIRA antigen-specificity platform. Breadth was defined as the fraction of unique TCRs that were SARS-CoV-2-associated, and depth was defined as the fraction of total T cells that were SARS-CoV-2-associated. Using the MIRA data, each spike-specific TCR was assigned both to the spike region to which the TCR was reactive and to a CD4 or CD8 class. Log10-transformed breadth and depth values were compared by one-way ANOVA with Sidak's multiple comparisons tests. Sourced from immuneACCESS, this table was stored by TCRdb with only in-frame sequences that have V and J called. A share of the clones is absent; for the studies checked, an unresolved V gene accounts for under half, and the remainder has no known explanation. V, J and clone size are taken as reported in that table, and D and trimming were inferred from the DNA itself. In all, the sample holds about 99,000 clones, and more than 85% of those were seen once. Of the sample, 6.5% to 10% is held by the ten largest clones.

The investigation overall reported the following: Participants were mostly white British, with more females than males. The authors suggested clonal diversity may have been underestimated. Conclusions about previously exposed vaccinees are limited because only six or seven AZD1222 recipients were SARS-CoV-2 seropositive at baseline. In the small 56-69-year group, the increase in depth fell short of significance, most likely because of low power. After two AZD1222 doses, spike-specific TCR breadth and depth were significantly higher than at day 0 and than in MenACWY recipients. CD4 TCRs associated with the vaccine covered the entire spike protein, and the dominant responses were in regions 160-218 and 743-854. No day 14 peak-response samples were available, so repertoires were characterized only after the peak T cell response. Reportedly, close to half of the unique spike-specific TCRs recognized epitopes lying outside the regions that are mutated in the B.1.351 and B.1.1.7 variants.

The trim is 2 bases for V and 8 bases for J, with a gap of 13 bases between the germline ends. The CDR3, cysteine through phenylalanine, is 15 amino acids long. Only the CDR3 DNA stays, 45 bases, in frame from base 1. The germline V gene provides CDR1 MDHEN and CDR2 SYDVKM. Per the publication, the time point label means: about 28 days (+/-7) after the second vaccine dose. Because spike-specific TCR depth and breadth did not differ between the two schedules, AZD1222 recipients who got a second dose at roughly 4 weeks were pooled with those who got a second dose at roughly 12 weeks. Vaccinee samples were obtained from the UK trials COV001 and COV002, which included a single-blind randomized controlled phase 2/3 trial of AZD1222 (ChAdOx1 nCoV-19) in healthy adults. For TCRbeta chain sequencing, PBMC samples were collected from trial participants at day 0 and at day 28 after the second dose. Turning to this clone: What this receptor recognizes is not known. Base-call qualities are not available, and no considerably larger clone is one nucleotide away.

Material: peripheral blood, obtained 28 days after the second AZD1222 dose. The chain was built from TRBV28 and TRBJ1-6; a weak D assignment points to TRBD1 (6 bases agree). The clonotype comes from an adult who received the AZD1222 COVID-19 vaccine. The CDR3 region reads CASSLTSNRDSPLHF. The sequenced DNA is TGTGCCAGCAGTTTAACCTCCAACAGGGATTCACCCCTCCACTTT.